This TCR beta chain is from a study of PD-1 blockade in classical Hodgkin lymphoma. Study-wide background: Once every 2 weeks, patients received intravenous nivolumab at 3 mg/kg. Whole-study results and caveats: Exclusion was the outcome for patients who began nivolumab under 1 year after ASCT. Healthy donors reportedly exceeded newly diagnosed patients in baseline TCR diversity.

Germline lookup yields CDR1 MGHDK and CDR2 SYGVNS. V lost 3 bases and J lost 7, with 7 bases in between. The CDR3 covers 11 residues. In its sample, this clone was seen a few times. Its antigen remains unidentified. Sequenced by immunoSEQ multiplex PCR; TCRdb stores in-frame clones only, minus some. The sample contains approximately 41,000 clones, about 85% of which appear only once. No patient escaped relapse after autologous stem cell transplantation, and brentuximab vedotin exposure varied. Complete response, partial response or progressive disease made up the best responses. V is TRBV25-1 and J is TRBJ2-7; TRBD2 is a possible D gene (5 bases). This receptor was taken from a human donor with classical Hodgkin lymphoma. The sample in question was peripheral blood mononuclear cells (PBMCs), obtained before the second cycle of nivolumab. This CDR3 reads CASSEDWEQYF. In DNA form, the CDR3 reads TGTGCCAGCAGTGAGGACTGGGAGCAGTACTTC.